A selection of T cell receptor beta chains follows, all from one sample in a study of PD-1 blockade in classical Hodgkin lymphoma. TCRdb's copy holds only in-frame clones and misses some; the assay was immunoSEQ multiplex PCR. The data contain fewer than 45,000 clones, 85% to 90% of them singletons. The sequenced sample was peripheral blood mononuclear cells (PBMCs), obtained before the second cycle of nivolumab. The receptors derive from a human donor with classical Hodgkin lymphoma. CDR3s include the opening cysteine and the closing phenylalanine or tryptophan. D genes are given only for firm matches. The size field is filled for only some rows; it gives once, few, many or a size class.

D: .
J: TRBJ1-2
V: TRBV7-2
size: .
DNA: TGTGCCAGCAGCTCCCAGAGCGCGTATGGCTACACCTTC
CDR3: CASSSQSAYGYTF

D: .
J: TRBJ1-4
V: TRBV5-5
size: .
DNA: TGTGCCAGCAGCTTGCAGGGGTTTAGTAATGAAAAACTGTTTTTT
CDR3: CASSLQGFSNEKLFF

D: .
J: TRBJ1-6
V: TRBV6-1
size: .
DNA: TGTGCCAGCAGGGTGGAGAATTCACCCCTCCACTTT
CDR3: CASRVENSPLHF

D: .
J: TRBJ1-5
V: TRBV7-8
size: .
DNA: TGTGCCAGCAGCCACACGGCAGGTTATCAGCCCCAGCATTTT
CDR3: CASSHTAGYQPQHF

D: .
J: TRBJ2-7
V: TRBV6-6
size: .
DNA: TGTGCCAGCAGTTGGGACGGATCCTACGAGCAGTACTTC
CDR3: CASSWDGSYEQYF

D: TRBD1
J: TRBJ1-2
V: TRBV5-8
size: .
DNA: TGTGCCAGCATCCTTGGACAGGGGAAAAACTATGGCTACACCTTC
CDR3: CASILGQGKNYGYTF

D: TRBD1
J: TRBJ2-7
V: TRBV4-1
size: once
DNA: TGCGCCAGCAGCCAACCCCGGGACAGGGGCTACGAGCAGTACTTC
CDR3: CASSQPRDRGYEQYF

D: .
J: TRBJ1-1
V: TRBV7-6
size: .
DNA: TGTGCCAGCAGCTTTCAGACACTCACTGAAGCTTTCTTT
CDR3: CASSFQTLTEAFF

D: .
J: TRBJ1-4
V: TRBV5-1
size: .
DNA: TGCGCCAGCAGCTCACCGGGAGCAGGTGAAAAACTGTTTTTT
CDR3: CASSSPGAGEKLFF

D: .
J: TRBJ2-5
V: TRBV2
size: once
DNA: TGTGCCAGCAGTGAGGGAGGTAGCCGTAACCAAGAGACCCAGTACTTC
CDR3: CASSEGGSRNQETQYF

D: .
J: TRBJ2-5
V: TRBV19
size: .
DNA: TGTGCCAGTAGTATAGATCCCAGGACGGGGCCGCAGTACTTC
CDR3: CASSIDPRTGPQYF

D: TRBD1
J: TRBJ1-1
V: TRBV19
size: .
DNA: TGTGCCAGTAGTATAGTGTCAGGGGGTTATACTGAAGCTTTCTTT
CDR3: CASSIVSGGYTEAFF

D: .
J: TRBJ2-3
V: TRBV11-2
size: once
DNA: TGTGCCAGCAGCTTAGATCGTGGCACAGATACGCAGTATTTT
CDR3: CASSLDRGTDTQYF

D: TRBD1
J: TRBJ1-1
V: TRBV7-2
size: .
DNA: TGTGCCAGCAGCTTGGTCTGGACAGGGGACACTGAAGCTTTCTTT
CDR3: CASSLVWTGDTEAFF

D: TRBD2
J: TRBJ2-2
V: TRBV11-2
size: .
DNA: TGTGCCAGCAGCTTCCGGACTAGCGGGAGACCCGGGGAGCTGTTTTTT
CDR3: CASSFRTSGRPGELFF

D: .
J: TRBJ1-1
V: TRBV19
size: .
DNA: TGTGCCAGTAGCGGTATTCCCGGGGCTGAAGCTTTCTTT
CDR3: CASSGIPGAEAFF

D: .
J: TRBJ2-1
V: TRBV10-1
size: .
DNA: TGCGCCAGCAGGAGGGAGGCGGGCAGCTCCTACAATGAGCAGTTCTTC
CDR3: CASRREAGSSYNEQFF

D: .
J: TRBJ1-6
V: TRBV19
size: .
DNA: TGTGCCAGTAGTATATTGGGGGCGGATAATTCACCCCTCCACTTT
CDR3: CASSILGADNSPLHF

D: .
J: TRBJ2-1
V: TRBV7-3
size: .
DNA: TGTGCCAGCAGCTTAAGAGTTGGGACGGGGTACAATGAGCAGTTCTTC
CDR3: CASSLRVGTGYNEQFF

D: .
J: TRBJ2-1
V: TRBV7-5
size: .
DNA: TGTGCCAGAAGCTTCGGGACTAGCGGATACAATGAGCAGTTCTTC
CDR3: CARSFGTSGYNEQFF

D: .
J: TRBJ2-7
V: TRBV11-2
size: .
DNA: TGTGCCAGCAGAGGCCGGGACACAAAACCTTACGAGCAGTACTTC
CDR3: CASRGRDTKPYEQYF

D: TRBD2
J: TRBJ2-1
V: TRBV4-2
size: .
DNA: TGTGCCAGCAGCCAAGAAGCCAGCGGGAACGGGTATGAGCAGTTCTTC
CDR3: CASSQEASGNGYEQFF

D: .
J: TRBJ2-3
V: TRBV9
size: .
DNA: TGTGCCAGCAGCGTAGGTATAGGTGGGACAAGGGGCTGGGAGGATACGCAGTATTTT
CDR3: CASSVGIGGTRGWEDTQYF

D: .
J: TRBJ2-7
V: TRBV6-1
size: .
DNA: TGTGCCAGCATAGTAGGGGAAGGTACCTACGAGCAGTACTTC
CDR3: CASIVGEGTYEQYF

D: TRBD1
J: TRBJ2-2
V: TRBV2
size: .
DNA: TGTGCCAGCAGAGGACAGGCCGTTAGGACCGGGGAGCTGTTTTTT
CDR3: CASRGQAVRTGELFF

D: .
J: TRBJ2-1
V: TRBV19
size: .
DNA: TGTGCCAGTAGAGGTCAGGAATACAATGAGCAGTTCTTC
CDR3: CASRGQEYNEQFF

D: .
J: TRBJ2-2
V: TRBV6-4
size: .
DNA: TGTGCCAGCAGTGATGGCCGCAATCCGGCCGGGGAGCTGTTTTTT
CDR3: CASSDGRNPAGELFF

D: TRBD1
J: TRBJ2-3
V: TRBV28
size: .
DNA: TGTGCCAGCAGTCTGGGGGGACAGGGATCAGATACGCAGTATTTT
CDR3: CASSLGGQGSDTQYF

D: .
J: TRBJ1-1
V: TRBV19
size: .
DNA: TGTGCCAGTAGTTCCGGACTGAACACTGAAGCTTTCTTT
CDR3: CASSSGLNTEAFF

D: .
J: TRBJ1-5
V: TRBV27
size: .
DNA: TGTGCCAGCAGTCCCCTCTTTAGGGGGGGCAATCAGCCCCAGCATTTT
CDR3: CASSPLFRGGNQPQHF

D: .
J: TRBJ2-5
V: TRBV5-1
size: .
DNA: TGCGCCAGCAGCTTGGCTGGAGGGACCGAGACCCAGTACTTC
CDR3: CASSLAGGTETQYF

D: .
J: TRBJ2-1
V: TRBV6-1
size: .
DNA: TGTGCCAGCAGTGGATCCGAGATAAATGAGCAGTTCTTC
CDR3: CASSGSEINEQFF

D: .
J: TRBJ1-1
V: TRBV19
size: .
DNA: TGTGCCAGTAGTATAAGGGGTGGGTTTCGCGGGAAGTCCACTGAAGCTTTCTTT
CDR3: CASSIRGGFRGKSTEAFF

D: .
J: TRBJ2-7
V: TRBV25-1
size: .
DNA: TGTGCCAGCAAGGGGGGGGGCCAATACTACGAGCAGTACTTC
CDR3: CASKGGGQYYEQYF

D: .
J: TRBJ2-7
V: TRBV9
size: .
DNA: TGTGCCAGCAGTTCAGGGGTTGGAGCATACGAGCAGTACTTC
CDR3: CASSSGVGAYEQYF

D: .
J: TRBJ2-5
V: TRBV5-1
size: .
DNA: TGCGCCAGCAGCTTTCAGGGGTACGAGACCCAGTACTTC
CDR3: CASSFQGYETQYF

D: TRBD1
J: TRBJ2-7
V: TRBV7-9
size: .
DNA: TGTGCCAGCAGCCCATGGACAGGGACCTACGAGCAGTACTTC
CDR3: CASSPWTGTYEQYF

D: TRBD1
J: TRBJ2-6
V: TRBV6-1
size: .
DNA: TGTGCTCTCGGGACAGCTAGCTCTGGGGCCAACGTCCTGACTTTC
CDR3: CALGTASSGANVLTF

D: .
J: TRBJ1-5
V: TRBV19
size: .
DNA: TGTGCCAGTAGTCTCGACGGACATAGCAATCAGCCCCAGCATTTT
CDR3: CASSLDGHSNQPQHF

D: TRBD1
J: TRBJ2-1
V: TRBV4-3
size: .
DNA: TGCGCCAGCAGCCAAGACTCTCTATGGACAGGGAGTTTAGTAGGTTGGACTGAGCAGTTCTTC
CDR3: CASSQDSLWTGSLVGWTEQFF

D: TRBD1
J: TRBJ2-1
V: TRBV9
size: .
DNA: TGTGCCAGCAGCGTAGCGAACAGGGGCAATGAGCAGTTCTTC
CDR3: CASSVANRGNEQFF

D: .
J: TRBJ2-6
V: TRBV2
size: .
DNA: TGTGCCAGCACCGCGGGCTCCTCTGGGGCCAACGTCCTGACTTTC
CDR3: CASTAGSSGANVLTF

D: .
J: TRBJ1-2
V: TRBV28
size: .
DNA: TGTGCCAGCAGTAGACAGGCCAACTATGGCTACACCTTC
CDR3: CASSRQANYGYTF

D: .
J: TRBJ1-6
V: TRBV6-5
size: few
DNA: TGTGCCAGCACCGATTTGGGGTCCTATAATTCACCCCTCCACTTT
CDR3: CASTDLGSYNSPLHF

D: TRBD1
J: TRBJ2-1
V: TRBV2
size: once
DNA: TGTGCCAGCAGTGAGGACAGGGGGCCGGGGGAGCAGTTCTTC
CDR3: CASSEDRGPGEQFF

D: .
J: TRBJ2-7
V: TRBV28
size: .
DNA: TGTGCCAGCAGTTTAGTGGCTCCATCAGGCGAGCAGTACTTC
CDR3: CASSLVAPSGEQYF

D: .
J: TRBJ2-5
V: TRBV16
size: .
DNA: TGTGCCAGCACCCTGACGGGGGTACCCCAAGAGACCCAGTACTTC
CDR3: CASTLTGVPQETQYF

D: TRBD2
J: TRBJ2-3
V: TRBV29-1
size: few
DNA: TGCAGCGCCTTCGGACTAGCCCGTGATACGCAGTATTTT
CDR3: CSAFGLARDTQYF

D: .
J: TRBJ1-1
V: TRBV4-2
size: .
DNA: TGTGCCAGCAGCCAAGTTGGGGAGGCTGAAGCTTTCTTT
CDR3: CASSQVGEAEAFF

D: .
J: TRBJ2-7
V: TRBV9
size: .
DNA: TGTGCCAGCAGCACAACGGGGTTCTCCTACGAGCAGTACTTC
CDR3: CASSTTGFSYEQYF

D: .
J: TRBJ1-3
V: TRBV6-1
size: .
DNA: TGTGCCAGCAAGAACCCCGGGACGGCCGGAAACACCATATATTTT
CDR3: CASKNPGTAGNTIYF

D: .
J: TRBJ2-2
V: TRBV11-2
size: .
DNA: TGTGCCAGCAGCTTAGATTGGTTTTCCGGGGAGCTGTTTTTT
CDR3: CASSLDWFSGELFF

D: .
J: TRBJ1-2
V: TRBV6-5
size: few
DNA: TGTGCCAGCAGTTATTTGGGGGGTTTCTACGGCTACACCTTC
CDR3: CASSYLGGFYGYTF

D: TRBD1
J: TRBJ2-7
V: TRBV27
size: .
DNA: TGTGCCAGCAGAGGGACAGGGGGGGTCTACGAGCAGTACTTC
CDR3: CASRGTGGVYEQYF

D: .
J: TRBJ1-2
V: TRBV6-5
size: .
DNA: TGTGCCAGCAGTTTCAGGGGTTCCGGCTACACCTTC
CDR3: CASSFRGSGYTF